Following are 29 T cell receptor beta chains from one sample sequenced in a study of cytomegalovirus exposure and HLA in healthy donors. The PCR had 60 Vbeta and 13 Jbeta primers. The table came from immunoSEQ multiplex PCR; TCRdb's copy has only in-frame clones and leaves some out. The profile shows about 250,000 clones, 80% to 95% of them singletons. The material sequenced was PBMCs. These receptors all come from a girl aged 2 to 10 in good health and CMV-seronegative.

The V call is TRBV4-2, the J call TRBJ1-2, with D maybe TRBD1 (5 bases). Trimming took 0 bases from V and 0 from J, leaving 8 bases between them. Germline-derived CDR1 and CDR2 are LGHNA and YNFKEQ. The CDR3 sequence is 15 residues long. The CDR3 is CASSQDGHTNYGYTF. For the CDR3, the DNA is TGTGCCAGCAGCCAAGATGGACACACTAACTATGGCTACACCTTC.

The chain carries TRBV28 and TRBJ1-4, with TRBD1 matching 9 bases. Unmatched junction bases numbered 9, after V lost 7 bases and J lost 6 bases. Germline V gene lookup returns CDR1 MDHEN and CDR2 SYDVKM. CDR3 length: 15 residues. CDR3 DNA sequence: TGTGCCAGCAACGCAAACCGGGACAGGGATGAAAAACTGTTTTTT. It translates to CASNANRDRDEKLFF.

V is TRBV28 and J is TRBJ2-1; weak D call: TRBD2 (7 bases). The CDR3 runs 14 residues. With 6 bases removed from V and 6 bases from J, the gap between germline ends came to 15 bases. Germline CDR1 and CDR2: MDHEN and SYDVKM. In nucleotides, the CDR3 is TGTGCCAGCAGCCCACGGGGGGCCACCAATGAGCAGTTCTTC. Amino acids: CASSPRGATNEQFF.

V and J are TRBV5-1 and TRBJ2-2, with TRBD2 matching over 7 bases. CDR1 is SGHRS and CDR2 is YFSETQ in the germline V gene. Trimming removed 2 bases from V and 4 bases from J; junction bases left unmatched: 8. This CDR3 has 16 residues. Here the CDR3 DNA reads TGCGCCAGCAGCTTCGGTGCGGGAGCGAGCACCGGGGAGCTGTTTTTT. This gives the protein CASSFGAGASTGELFF.

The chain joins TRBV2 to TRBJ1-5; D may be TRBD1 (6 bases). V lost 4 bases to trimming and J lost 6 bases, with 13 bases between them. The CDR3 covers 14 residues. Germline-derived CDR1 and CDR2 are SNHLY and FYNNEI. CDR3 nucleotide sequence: TGTGCCAGCAGTGTGGGAGGGGGAGGTCAGCCCCAGCATTTT. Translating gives CASSVGGGGQPQHF.

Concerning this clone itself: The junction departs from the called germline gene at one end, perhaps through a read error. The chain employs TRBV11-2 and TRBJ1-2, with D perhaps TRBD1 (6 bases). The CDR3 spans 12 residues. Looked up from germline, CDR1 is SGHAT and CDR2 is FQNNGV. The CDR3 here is CASSLDGGAAHF. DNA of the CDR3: TGTGCCAGCAGCTTAGATGGGGGCGCAGCTCACTTC.

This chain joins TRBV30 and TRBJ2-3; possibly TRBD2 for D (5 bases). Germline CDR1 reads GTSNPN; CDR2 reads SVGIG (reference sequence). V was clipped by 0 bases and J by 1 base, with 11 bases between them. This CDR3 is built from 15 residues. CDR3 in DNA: TGTGCCTGGAGTGTAAGCCGGGGAGGCACAGATACGCAGTATTTT. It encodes CAWSVSRGGTDTQYF.

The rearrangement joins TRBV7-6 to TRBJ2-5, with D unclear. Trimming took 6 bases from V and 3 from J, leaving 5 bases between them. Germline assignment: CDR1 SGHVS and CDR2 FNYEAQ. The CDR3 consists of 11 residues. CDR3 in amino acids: CASRSKETQYF. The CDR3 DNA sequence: TGTGCCAGCAGATCTAAAGAGACCCAGTACTTC.

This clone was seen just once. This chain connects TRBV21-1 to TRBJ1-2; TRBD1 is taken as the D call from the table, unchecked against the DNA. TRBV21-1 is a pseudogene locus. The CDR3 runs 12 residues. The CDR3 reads CASSITRGGYTF. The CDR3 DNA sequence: TGTGCCAGCAGCATTACCAGGGGTGGCTACACCTTC.

The CDR3 protein is CASSLLPSTAREQYF. The CDR3 DNA reads TGTGCCAGCAGTCTCCTGCCTTCCACCGCTAGGGAGCAGTACTTC. V usage is TRBV28 and J usage is TRBJ2-7; no definite D call. The length of the CDR3 is 15 residues. The germline CDR1 and CDR2 sequences are MDHEN and SYDVKM. V gave up 5 bases and J gave up 7 bases, with 21 bases separating them.

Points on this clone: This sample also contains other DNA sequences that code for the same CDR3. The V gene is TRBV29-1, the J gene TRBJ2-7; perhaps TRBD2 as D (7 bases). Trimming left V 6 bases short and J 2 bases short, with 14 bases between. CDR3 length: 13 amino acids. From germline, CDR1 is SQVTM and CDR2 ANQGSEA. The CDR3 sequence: CSVPGGRAYEQYF. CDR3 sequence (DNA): TGCAGCGTCCCCGGGGGGCGAGCCTACGAGCAGTACTTC.

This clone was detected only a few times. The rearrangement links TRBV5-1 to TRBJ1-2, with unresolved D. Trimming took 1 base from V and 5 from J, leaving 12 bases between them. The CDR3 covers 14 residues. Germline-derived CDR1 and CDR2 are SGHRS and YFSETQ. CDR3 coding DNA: TGCGCCAGCAGCTTGTTGGAGGAGTCTTATGGCTACACCTTC. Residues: CASSLLEESYGYTF.

As DNA, the CDR3 is TGTGCCAGCAATCCCAGCGGGTCAGAGACCCAGTACTTC. It codes for CASNPSGSETQYF. V is TRBV6-1 and J is TRBJ2-5, with D tentatively TRBD2 (6 bases). This CDR3 region has 13 residues. Germline V gene sequence: CDR1 MNHNS, CDR2 SASEGT. Deletions cut 7 bases from V and 4 bases from J, with 13 bases between.

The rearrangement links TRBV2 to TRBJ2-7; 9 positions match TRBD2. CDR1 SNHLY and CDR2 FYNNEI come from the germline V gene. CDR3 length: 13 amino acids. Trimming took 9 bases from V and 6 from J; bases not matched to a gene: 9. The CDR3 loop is CARLAGEGVEQYF. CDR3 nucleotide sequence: TGTGCCAGGTTAGCGGGAGAGGGCGTCGAGCAGTACTTC.

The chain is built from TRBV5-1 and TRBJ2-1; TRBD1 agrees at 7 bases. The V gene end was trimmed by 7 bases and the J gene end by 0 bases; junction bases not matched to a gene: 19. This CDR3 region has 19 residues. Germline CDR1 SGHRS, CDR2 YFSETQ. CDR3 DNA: TGCGCCAGCTGGGCCGGGACAGCAAAGGGGTTCAGCTCCTACAATGAGCAGTTCTTC. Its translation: CASWAGTAKGFSSYNEQFF.

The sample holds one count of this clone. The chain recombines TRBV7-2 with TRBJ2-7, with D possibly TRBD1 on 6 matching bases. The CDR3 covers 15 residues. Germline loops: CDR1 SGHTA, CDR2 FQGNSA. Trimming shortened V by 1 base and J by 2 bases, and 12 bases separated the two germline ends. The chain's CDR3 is CASSLGEGGPYEQYF. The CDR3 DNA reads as TGTGCCAGCAGCTTAGGAGAAGGGGGACCCTACGAGCAGTACTTC.

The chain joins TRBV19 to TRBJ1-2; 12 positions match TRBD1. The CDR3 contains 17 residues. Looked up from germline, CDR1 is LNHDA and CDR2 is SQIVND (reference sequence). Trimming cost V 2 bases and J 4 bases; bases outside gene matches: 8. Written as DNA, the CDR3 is TGTGCCAGTAGTATATCCCCGGGACAGGGGGCGGCCTATGGCTACACCTTC. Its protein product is CASSISPGQGAAYGYTF.

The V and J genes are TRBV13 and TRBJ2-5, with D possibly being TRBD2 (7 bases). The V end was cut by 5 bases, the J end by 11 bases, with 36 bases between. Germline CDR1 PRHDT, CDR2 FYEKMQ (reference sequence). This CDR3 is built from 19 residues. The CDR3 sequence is CASSHLGAGSQGFRGEQYF. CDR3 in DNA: TGTGCCAGCAGCCACCTCGGAGCGGGGTCTCAGGGGTTTCGTGGAGAGCAGTACTTC. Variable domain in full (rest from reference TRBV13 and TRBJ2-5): AAGVIQSPRHLIKEKRETATLKCYPIPRHDTVYWYQQGPGQDPQFLISFYEKMQSDKGSIPDRFSAQQFSDYHSELNMSSLELGDSALYFCASSHLGAGSQGFRGEQYFGPGTRLLVL.

The CDR3 DNA sequence: TGTGCCAGCAGTCGTGATAGCGGGGGGGCCGAGACCCAGTACTTC. As protein: CASSRDSGGAETQYF. This rearrangement joins TRBV27 to TRBJ2-5; TRBD2 matches at 11 bases. V lost 5 bases and J lost 5; bases outside the gene matches: 7. Germline-derived CDR1 and CDR2 are MNHEY and SMNVEV (reference sequence). The CDR3 runs to 15 residues.

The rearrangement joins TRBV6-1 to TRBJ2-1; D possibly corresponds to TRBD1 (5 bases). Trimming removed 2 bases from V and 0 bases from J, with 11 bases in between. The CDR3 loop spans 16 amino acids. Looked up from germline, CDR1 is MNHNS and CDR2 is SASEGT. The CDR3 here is CASSERVRASYNEQFF. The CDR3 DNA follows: TGTGCCAGCAGTGAAAGGGTCAGGGCCTCCTACAATGAGCAGTTCTTC.

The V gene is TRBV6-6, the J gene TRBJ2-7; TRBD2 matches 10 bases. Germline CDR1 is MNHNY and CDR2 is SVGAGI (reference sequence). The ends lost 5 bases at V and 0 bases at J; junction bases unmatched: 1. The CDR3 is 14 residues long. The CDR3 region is CASSPSGSSYEQYF. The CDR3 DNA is TGTGCCAGCAGTCCTAGCGGGAGCTCCTACGAGCAGTACTTC.

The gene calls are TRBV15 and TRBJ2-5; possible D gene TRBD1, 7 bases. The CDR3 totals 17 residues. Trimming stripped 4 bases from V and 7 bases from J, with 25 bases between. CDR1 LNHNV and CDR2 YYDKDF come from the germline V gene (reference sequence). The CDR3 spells CATSTSPLGGPGGTQYF. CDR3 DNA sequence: TGTGCCACCAGCACCTCCCCACTTGGGGGGCCAGGGGGGACCCAGTACTTC.

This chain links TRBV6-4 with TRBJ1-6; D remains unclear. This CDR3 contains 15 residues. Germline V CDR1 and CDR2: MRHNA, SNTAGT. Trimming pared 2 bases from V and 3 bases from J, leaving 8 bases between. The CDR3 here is CASSDTSFYNSPLHF. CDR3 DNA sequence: TGTGCCAGCAGTGACACATCCTTCTATAATTCACCCCTCCACTTT.

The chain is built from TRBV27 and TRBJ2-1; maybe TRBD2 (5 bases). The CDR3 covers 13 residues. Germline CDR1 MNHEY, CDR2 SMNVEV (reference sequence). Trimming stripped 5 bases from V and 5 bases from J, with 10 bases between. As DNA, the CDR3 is TGTGCCAGCAGTCCAAACGGGAACAATGAGCAGTTCTTC. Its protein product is CASSPNGNNEQFF.

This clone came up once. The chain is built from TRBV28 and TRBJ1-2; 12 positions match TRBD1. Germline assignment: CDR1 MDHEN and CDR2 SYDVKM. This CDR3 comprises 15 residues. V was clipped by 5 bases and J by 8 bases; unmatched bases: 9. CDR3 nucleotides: TGTGCCAGCAGTCCCCCGGGACAGGGGGCAGTCGGCTACACCTTC. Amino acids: CASSPPGQGAVGYTF.

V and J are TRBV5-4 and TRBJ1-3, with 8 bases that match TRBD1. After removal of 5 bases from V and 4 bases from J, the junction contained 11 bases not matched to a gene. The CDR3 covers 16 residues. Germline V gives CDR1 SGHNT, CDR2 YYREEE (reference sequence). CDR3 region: CASSLTGALIGNTIYF. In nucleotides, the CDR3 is TGTGCCAGCAGTTTGACAGGGGCTCTAATAGGAAACACCATATATTTT.

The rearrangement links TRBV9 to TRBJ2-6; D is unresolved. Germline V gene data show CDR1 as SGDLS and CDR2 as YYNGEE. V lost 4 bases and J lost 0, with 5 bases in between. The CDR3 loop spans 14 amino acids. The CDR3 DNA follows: TGTGCCAGCAGCCGTCTCTCTGGGGCCAACGTCCTGACTTTC. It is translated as CASSRLSGANVLTF.

The CDR3 DNA follows: TGTGCCAGTAGTAGCAGTAAGGGACTAGCCTATGCCTACAATGAGCAGTTCTTC. Translating it yields CASSSSKGLAYAYNEQFF. V usage is TRBV19 and J usage is TRBJ2-1; 9 bases align to TRBD2. J was trimmed by 2 bases and V by 4 bases; bases with no gene match: 12. This CDR3 contains 18 residues. Germline loops: CDR1 LNHDA, CDR2 SQIVND (reference sequence).

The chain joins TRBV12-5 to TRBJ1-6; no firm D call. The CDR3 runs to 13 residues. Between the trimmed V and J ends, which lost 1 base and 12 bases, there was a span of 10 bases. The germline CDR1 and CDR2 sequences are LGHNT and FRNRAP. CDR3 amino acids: CASGLGFGLPLHF. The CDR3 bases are TGTGCTAGTGGTTTGGGGTTCGGTTTACCCCTCCACTTT.